This is a list of T cell receptor beta chains from one sample in a study of blood T cell repertoires in COVID-19. Sequencing was performed with immunoSEQ multiplex PCR; in TCRdb, only in-frame clones are kept and a portion is missing. Of approximately 97,000 clones in the sample, about 85% were seen once. Material for sequencing was peripheral blood. The receptor set was obtained from an elderly man with acute or convalescent COVID-19. Both conserved end residues are part of each CDR3. Fields, in order: V gene, D gene, J gene, clone size, CDR3 DNA, CDR3 protein. D genes are given only for firm matches. Size values are once, few and many counts, or a class for expanded clones, and some rows have none.

TRBV9	TRBD2	TRBJ2-1	-	TGTGCCAGCAGCGTAGAACTAGCGGTTCGTTCCGATGAGCAGTTCTTC	CASSVELAVRSDEQFF
TRBV20-1	-	TRBJ2-5	once	TGCAGTGCTAGGGCCTTAGAGACCCAGTACTTC	CSARALETQYF
TRBV4-3	-	TRBJ2-1	-	TGCGCCAGCAGCCAAGATCACGGGCAGGGGTGGGATGAGCAGTTCTTC	CASSQDHGQGWDEQFF
TRBV18	-	TRBJ1-5	-	TGTGCCAGCTCACCAACAGCAGACAATCAGCCCCAGCATTTT	CASSPTADNQPQHF
TRBV24-1	-	TRBJ2-3	-	TGTGCCACCAGTGATTTGCCTGGGCAGGATAGCACAGATACGCAGTATTTT	CATSDLPGQDSTDTQYF
TRBV19	-	TRBJ2-6	-	TGTGCCAGTAGTGCCGCTGGGGAGCGGAACTCTGGGGCCAACGTCCTGACTTTC	CASSAAGERNSGANVLTF
TRBV30	-	TRBJ2-7	-	TGTGCCTGGAGCATCGGGAGAGCATACGAGCAGTACTTC	CAWSIGRAYEQYF
TRBV6-6	-	TRBJ2-3	-	TGTGCCAGCAGTTACCCCGGGAGCACAGATACGCAGTATTTT	CASSYPGSTDTQYF
TRBV18	-	TRBJ2-1	-	TGTGCCAGCTCACCACTAGCGCCTCGGGGAAATGAGCAGTTCTTC	CASSPLAPRGNEQFF
TRBV5-8	TRBD1	TRBJ2-7	-	TGTGCCAGCAGCTTAACGACAGGGGCCCGCCCTATCTACGAGCAGTACTTC	CASSLTTGARPIYEQYF
TRBV2	TRBD1	TRBJ1-3	-	TGTGCCAGCAGCTCCGACAGGGGGTTTAGAAACACCATATATTTT	CASSSDRGFRNTIYF
TRBV6-5	TRBD2	TRBJ2-1	-	TGTGCCAGCGGTAAGCGGGAGAGTGGTAATGAGCAGTTCTTC	CASGKRESGNEQFF
TRBV13	TRBD1	TRBJ2-5	-	TGTGCCAGCAGCAACAGGACAGGGGAGGCCCAAGAGACCCAGTACTTC	CASSNRTGEAQETQYF
TRBV5-5	-	TRBJ2-7	-	TGTGCCAGCAGCTTAGGACCGGAGGACCGCGAGCAGTACTTC	CASSLGPEDREQYF
TRBV15	TRBD1	TRBJ2-7	-	TGTGCCACCAGCAGAGCGGACAGGGTCGCCTACGAGCAGTACTTC	CATSRADRVAYEQYF
TRBV5-1	TRBD1	TRBJ2-3	once	TGCGCCAGCAGCTTGGGACAGGGCGTCACAGATACGCAGTATTTT	CASSLGQGVTDTQYF
TRBV25-1	-	TRBJ2-7	-	TGTGCCAGCTCGCCCACAGGATCATCCTACGAGCAGTACTTC	CASSPTGSSYEQYF
TRBV25-1	TRBD1	TRBJ1-5	-	TGTGCCAGCAACACCGACAGGGATTCGAGCAATCAGCCCCAGCATTTT	CASNTDRDSSNQPQHF
TRBV5-4	TRBD2	TRBJ2-5	-	TGTGCCAGCAGCGTGACTAGCGCGACTGAGACCCAGTACTTC	CASSVTSATETQYF
TRBV6-4	TRBD1	TRBJ2-2	-	TGTGCCAGCAGTAGGACAGGGAACACCGGGGAGCTGTTTTTT	CASSRTGNTGELFF
TRBV5-4	TRBD2	TRBJ2-1	-	TGTGCCAGCAGGCGAACGCCGGGACTACTTGACAATGAGCAGTTCTTC	CASRRTPGLLDNEQFF
TRBV4-2	TRBD2	TRBJ2-7	-	TGTGCCAGCAGCTACCAAACCGGGACTAGCGACACCTACGAGCAGTACTTC	CASSYQTGTSDTYEQYF
TRBV28	TRBD1	TRBJ2-7	-	TGTGCCAGCAGTTCCCCGCCAGGGGGCGCCGAGCAGTACTTC	CASSSPPGGAEQYF
TRBV9	TRBD1	TRBJ1-2	-	TGTGCCAGCAGCGTAAAACAGGGGTATGGCTACACCTTC	CASSVKQGYGYTF
TRBV19	TRBD1	TRBJ2-3	once	TGTGCCAGTAGACCCCAGGGGGAAAGCACAGATACGCAGTATTTT	CASRPQGESTDTQYF
TRBV27	TRBD1	TRBJ1-4	-	TGTGCCAGCATCTTACCGGGACAGGGAGGCGAAAAACTGTTTTTT	CASILPGQGGEKLFF